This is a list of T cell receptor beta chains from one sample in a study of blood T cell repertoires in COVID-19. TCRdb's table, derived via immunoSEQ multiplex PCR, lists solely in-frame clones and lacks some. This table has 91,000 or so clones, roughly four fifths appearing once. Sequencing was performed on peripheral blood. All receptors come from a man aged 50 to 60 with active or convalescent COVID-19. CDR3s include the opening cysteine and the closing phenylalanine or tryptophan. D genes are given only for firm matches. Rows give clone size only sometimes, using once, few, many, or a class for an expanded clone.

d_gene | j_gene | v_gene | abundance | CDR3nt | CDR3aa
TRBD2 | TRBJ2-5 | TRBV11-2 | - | TGTGCCAGCAGCTTCCCTCCTAAACTAGCGGGCCTGGGGGAGACCCAGTACTTC | CASSFPPKLAGLGETQYF
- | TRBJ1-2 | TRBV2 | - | TGTGCCAGCAGTGAAGTAAGGACAGCCTATGGCTACACCTTC | CASSEVRTAYGYTF
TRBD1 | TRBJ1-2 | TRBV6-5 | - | TGTGCCAGCAGTCAAACATCGACAGGGGGGGCAAGCTACACCTTC | CASSQTSTGGASYTF
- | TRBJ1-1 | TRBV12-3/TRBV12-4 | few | TGTGCCAGCAGTTTAGGGGGCCCCGAAGCTTTCTTT | CASSLGGPEAFF
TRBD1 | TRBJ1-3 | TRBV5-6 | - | TGTGCCAGCAGCTTACGGCAGGGGGACACCATATATTTT | CASSLRQGDTIYF
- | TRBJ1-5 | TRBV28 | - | TGTGCCAGCAGTTTCCTTGACAGGACAAATCAGCCCCAGCATTTT | CASSFLDRTNQPQHF
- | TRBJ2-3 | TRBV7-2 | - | TGTGCCAGCAGCTTAGTGGGGGGGGGCCTACCAGATACGCAGTATTTT | CASSLVGGGLPDTQYF
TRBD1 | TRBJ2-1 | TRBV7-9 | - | TGTGCCAGCAGCTTGGGACAGGGGAACAATGAGCAGTTCTTC | CASSLGQGNNEQFF
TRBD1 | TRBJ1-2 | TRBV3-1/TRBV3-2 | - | TGTGCCAGCAGCCAAGCGGGACAGAACTATGGCTACACCTTC | CASSQAGQNYGYTF
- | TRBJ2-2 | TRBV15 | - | TGTGCCACCAGCTCCCCAGGTCGAACCGGGGAGCTGTTTTTT | CATSSPGRTGELFF
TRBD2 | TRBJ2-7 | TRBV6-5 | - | TGTGCCAGCAGTTACGGACTAGCGGGGGCTTCCTACGAGCAGTACTTC | CASSYGLAGASYEQYF
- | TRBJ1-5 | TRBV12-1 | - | TGTGCCAGCAGCTTTGCCCTGGGACAGGGGGTTCAGCCCCAGCATTTT | CASSFALGQGVQPQHF
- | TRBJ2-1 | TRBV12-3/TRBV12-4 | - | TGTGCCAGCAGCTTGGAGTCCAATGAGCAGTTCTTC | CASSLESNEQFF
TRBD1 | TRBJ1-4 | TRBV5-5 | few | TGTGCCAGCAGCCCGGGACAGATGAATGAAAAACTGTTTTTT | CASSPGQMNEKLFF
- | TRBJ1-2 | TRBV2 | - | TGTGCCACTCGGGGTCAGGGGTCTAACTATGGCTACACCTTC | CATRGQGSNYGYTF
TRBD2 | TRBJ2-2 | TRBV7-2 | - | TGTGCCAGCAGCCCCCGAAGTAGCGGGGGGGCGGGCACCGGGGAGCTGTTTTTT | CASSPRSSGGAGTGELFF
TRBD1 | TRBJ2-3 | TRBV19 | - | TGTGCCGCGAGGGCAGGGGGCTTAGATACGCAGTATTTT | CAARAGGLDTQYF
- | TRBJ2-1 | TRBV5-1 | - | TGCGCCAGCAGCTTGCGGGACACCTCTTACAATGAGCAGTTCTTC | CASSLRDTSYNEQFF
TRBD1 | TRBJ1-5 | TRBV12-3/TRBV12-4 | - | TGTGCCAGCAGTCAGACAGGGGATCAGCCCCAGCATTTT | CASSQTGDQPQHF
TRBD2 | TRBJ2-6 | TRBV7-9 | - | TGTGCCAGCAGCTCCCCTTTCCAGCGGGGGGGCCCTGGGGCCAACGTCCTGACTTTC | CASSSPFQRGGPGANVLTF
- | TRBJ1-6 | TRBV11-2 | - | TGTGCCAGCAGCTTTTCTAGCTCCTATAATTCACCCCTCCACTTT | CASSFSSSYNSPLHF
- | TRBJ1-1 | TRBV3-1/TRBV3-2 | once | TGTGCCAGCAGCCCTCGGGGGATTAACACTGAAGCTTTCTTT | CASSPRGINTEAFF
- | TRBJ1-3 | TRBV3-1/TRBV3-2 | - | TGTGCCAGCAGCCAAGATCAGTCAGATGGAAACACCATATATTTT | CASSQDQSDGNTIYF
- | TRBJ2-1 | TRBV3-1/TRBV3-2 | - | TGTGCCAGCAGCCCCTCTAGGGGGTCAGACTACAATGAGCAGTTCTTC | CASSPSRGSDYNEQFF
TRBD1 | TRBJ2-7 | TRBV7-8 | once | TGTGCCAGGTTGAGGGACAGGGTCTCCTACGAGCAGTACTTC | CARLRDRVSYEQYF
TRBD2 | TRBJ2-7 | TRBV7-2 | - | TGTGCCAGCAGCTTAGCGCGGGGGGGCTACGAGCAGTACTTC | CASSLARGGYEQYF
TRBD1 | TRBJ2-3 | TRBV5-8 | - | TGTGCCAGCAGCGTGACAGGGATTAGCACAGATACGCAGTATTTT | CASSVTGISTDTQYF
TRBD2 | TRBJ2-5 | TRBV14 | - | TGTGCCAGCAGCCGGGCTAGCGGGGGGGCAGAGACCCAGTACTTC | CASSRASGGAETQYF
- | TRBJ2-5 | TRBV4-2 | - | TGTGCCAGCAGCCAAGATAATCAAGAGACCCAGTACTTC | CASSQDNQETQYF
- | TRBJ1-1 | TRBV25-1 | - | TGTGCCAGCAGTAGCAGGGCAGACACTGAAGCTTTCTTT | CASSSRADTEAFF
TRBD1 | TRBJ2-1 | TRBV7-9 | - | TGTGCCAGCAGCCGGGGACAGGGGTTCTTAAATGAGCAGTTCTTC | CASSRGQGFLNEQFF